These T cell receptor beta chains were read from a single sample in a study of CD8 T cells in ankylosing spondylitis. TCRdb recomputed calls from the 5' RACE reads with MiXCR, one row per CDR3 protein. The sample has about 260,000 distinct CDR3 sequences; about 24% are singletons. Sequenced material: blood, either unsorted or a sorted T cell fraction (not recorded which). The receptors derive from a male donor with ankylosing spondylitis or in good health (not recorded which). The conserved cysteine and the conserved F or W are not part of the CDR3 here. Size tells how often a clone was seen (once, few, many) or the class of an expanded clone, and some rows leave it out.

j_call v_call clone_size cdr3_length cdr3_aa
TRBJ1-1 TRBV3-1 many 10 ASSQERSEAF
TRBJ2-5 TRBV24-1 - 11 ATSDSGGETQY
TRBJ2-3 TRBV6-5 - 16 ASSYSGVMWDRTDTQY
TRBJ2-1 TRBV10-3 - 10 AIAGGGNEQF
TRBJ1-5 TRBV7-6 many 11 ASSSDVNQPQH
TRBJ2-5 TRBV20-1 few 11 SARAVKGETQY
TRBJ1-1 TRBV12-3/TRBV12-4 few 12 ASHQQGGVTEAF
TRBJ2-5 TRBV20-1 few 11 SANGLAGETQY
TRBJ2-1 TRBV20-1 - 13 SAAPGQGVGGEQF
TRBJ2-5 TRBV29-1 many 11 SVGQVIQETQY
TRBJ1-2 TRBV20-1 few 12 SAETGGVWYGYT
TRBJ2-7 TRBV20-1 once 13 SARGLVDRSYEQY
TRBJ2-3 TRBV18 few 15 ASSPPTGVEGTDTQY
TRBJ2-3 TRBV29-1 many 12 SVRGQGAFDTQY
TRBJ2-1 TRBV10-3 few 13 AISEERPPYNEQF
TRBJ2-3 TRBV6-5 few 14 ASSYPTALGADTQY
TRBJ2-7 TRBV6-1 few 12 ASKQGFQSYEQY
TRBJ2-1 TRBV6-1 many 11 ASSLGLFNEQF
TRBJ2-7 TRBV28 many 10 ASSSDSYEQY